These T cell receptor beta chains were read from a single sample in a study of blood T cells in healthy people across ages. TCRdb analysed the 5' RACE reads with MiXCR anew, one entry per CDR3 protein. The sample yields about 1.8 million distinct CDR3 sequences, 49% seen once. The sequenced sample was blood. The receptor source for this set is a woman aged 40-49 years in good health. CDR3s include the opening cysteine and the closing phenylalanine or tryptophan. D genes are given only for firm matches. Not all rows give a size; the values are once, few, many and, for expanded clones, a class.

NA	TRBV12-3/TRBV12-4	14	TRBJ2-3	NA	CASSSGGGADVQYF	TGTGCCAGCAGTTCAGGAGGCGGAGCAGATGTGCAGTATTTT
NA	TRBV6-2/TRBV6-3	15	TRBJ1-2	NA	CASEDFGGANYGYTF	TGTGCCAGCGAAGACTTCGGTGGAGCTAACTATGGCTACACCTTC
few	TRBV20-1	15	TRBJ2-5	TRBD1	CSARKPGQGASEQYF	TGCAGTGCAAGGAAACCGGGACAGGGGGCTAGTGAGCAGTACTTC
few	TRBV14	16	TRBJ2-6	NA	CASSAALRPGANVLTF	TGTGCCAGCAGTGCCGCATTGAGGCCTGGGGCCAACGTCCTGACTTTC
few	TRBV29-1	14	TRBJ2-7	TRBD1	CSVPGQGRGGEQYF	TGCAGCGTGCCGGGACAGGGTCGGGGTGGAGAGCAGTACTTC
NA	TRBV6-2/TRBV6-3	17	TRBJ1-5	NA	CASSSSRGLNSNQPQHF	TGTGCCAGCAGTTCTTCCCGCGGCCTTAATAGCAATCAGCCCCAGCATTTT
once	TRBV7-6	14	TRBJ1-6	NA	CASSKGTEGSPLHF	TGTGCCAGCAGCAAAGGGACGGAAGGTTCACCCCTCCACTTT
NA	TRBV7-9	16	TRBJ2-1	TRBD2	CASSFFGGSLDNEQFF	TGTGCCAGCAGCTTTTTCGGGGGGAGTTTAGACAATGAGCAGTTCTTC
NA	TRBV6-6	14	TRBJ2-7	NA	CASELSVGRYEQYF	TGTGCCAGCGAACTGTCCGTGGGAAGGTACGAGCAGTACTTC
NA	TRBV10-3	14	TRBJ1-2	TRBD1	CAISVGQVGYGYTF	TGTGCCATCAGTGTCGGACAGGTGGGCTATGGCTACACCTTC
NA	TRBV6-6	16	TRBJ2-1	TRBD2	CASSYPTSGAYNEQFF	TGTGCCAGCAGTTACCCGACTAGCGGGGCCTACAATGAGCAGTTCTTC
NA	TRBV20-1	15	TRBJ1-2	TRBD1	CSARRTGGLHYGYTF	TGCAGTGCTAGAAGGACAGGGGGCTTGCATTATGGCTACACCTTC
NA	TRBV5-1	15	TRBJ2-1	NA	CASSLAWGGANEQFF	TGCGCCAGCAGCTTGGCATGGGGGGGGGCAAATGAGCAGTTCTTC
NA	TRBV4-3	18	TRBJ1-2	TRBD1	CASSQDLPGGESSYGYTF	TGCGCCAGCAGCCAAGATCTTCCAGGGGGCGAGTCATCCTATGGCTACACCTTC
NA	TRBV29-1	13	TRBJ1-2	NA	CSVPSGSNYGYTF	TGCAGCGTTCCGTCGGGTTCTAACTATGGCTACACCTTC
few	TRBV5-1	16	TRBJ2-4	NA	CASSPINQGLGNIQYF	TGCGCCAGCAGCCCCATAAACCAGGGGTTAGGGAACATTCAGTACTTC
many	TRBV29-1	11	TRBJ2-1	NA	CSVVLTPEAFF	TGCAGCGTTGTTTTGACGCCGGAGGCGTTCTTC
once	TRBV20-1	18	TRBJ2-5	TRBD2	CSPQPDTFSGGPKETQYF	TGCAGTCCTCAACCCGACACGTTTAGCGGGGGGCCGAAAGAGACCCAGTACTTC
few	TRBV10-3	16	TRBJ1-1	NA	CAISESYRPMNTEAFF	TGTGCCATCAGTGAGTCGTACAGACCAATGAACACTGAAGCTTTCTTT
few	TRBV20-1	14	TRBJ2-1	TRBD1	CSARDPGQGIGQFF	TGCAGTGCTAGAGATCCGGGACAGGGGATCGGGCAGTTCTTC
NA	TRBV27	14	TRBJ1-2	NA	CASRAALSNYGYTF	TGTGCCAGCAGGGCAGCCCTTTCTAACTATGGATACACCTTC
NA	TRBV27	13	TRBJ2-7	NA	CACSAGLVYEQYF	NA
NA	TRBV5-1	17	TRBJ2-3	NA	CASSVRGSGERTDTQYF	TGCGCCAGCAGCGTGAGGGGGTCGGGGGAACGCACAGATACGCAGTATTTT
NA	TRBV4-2	16	TRBJ1-4	TRBD1	CASSQATGVGNEKLFF	TGTGCCAGCAGCCAAGCTACAGGGGTGGGTAATGAAAAACTGTTTTTT
NA	TRBV6-6	12	TRBJ2-7	NA	CASSSYKNEQYF	TGTGCCAGCAGCTCCTATAAGAACGAGCAGTACTTC
NA	TRBV20-1	16	TRBJ1-5	NA	CSARDPSQGKDQPQHF	TGCAGTGCTAGAGATCCATCGCAGGGAAAGGATCAGCCCCAGCATTTT
NA	TRBV13	15	TRBJ2-3	NA	CASSYSRILLGTQYF	TGTGCCAGCAGCTATTCCAGGATTCTGCTTGGTACGCAGTATTTT
NA	TRBV20-1	12	TRBJ2-3	TRBD1	CSARAGQGAPYF	TGCAGTGCTAGGGCGGGACAGGGGGCTCCGTATTTT
NA	TRBV6-5	16	TRBJ2-3	TRBD2	CASRRRLAGLLDTQYF	TGTGCCAGCAGACGCCGACTAGCGGGGTTGTTAGATACGCAGTATTTT
NA	TRBV6-2/TRBV6-3	13	TRBJ1-5	NA	CVSRGRGNQPQHF	TGTGTTAGCAGGGGACGGGGCAATCAGCCCCAGCATTTT
few	TRBV4-3	17	TRBJ2-4	NA	CASSQDYQGLAKNIQYF	TGCGCCAGCAGCCAAGACTATCAGGGCCTAGCCAAAAACATTCAGTACTTC
few	TRBV12-3/TRBV12-4	14	TRBJ2-6	NA	CASSPPRGANVLTF	TGTGCCAGCAGTCCCCCGAGAGGGGCCAACGTCCTGACTTTC
NA	TRBV29-1	12	TRBJ1-2	NA	CSVGGGTDGYTF	TGCAGCGTTGGGGGGGGAACGGATGGCTACACCTTC
NA	TRBV28	12	TRBJ1-2	NA	CASRVLNYGYTF	TGTGCCAGCAGGGTGTTAAACTATGGCTACACCTTC
NA	TRBV29-1	11	TRBJ2-1	NA	CSVAGANEQFF	TGCAGCGTTGCGGGGGCCAATGAGCAGTTCTTC
few	TRBV11-2	15	TRBJ2-3	NA	CASSSIEVTPDTQYF	TGTGCCAGCAGCTCGATCGAGGTAACGCCAGATACGCAGTATTTT